The present entry profiles one TCR beta chain with its context. The data originate from a study of blood T cell repertoires in COVID-19. Original processing methods: Estimation of nucleated cell counts was performed using reference gene primer amplification. Sequenced by immunoSEQ multiplex PCR; TCRdb stores in-frame clones only, minus some. V and J calls and clone size come straight from that table; D and trimming were deduced from the DNA. The sample records 380,000 or so clones, approximately 88% being singletons. V dropped 2 bases and J dropped 0 bases, with 8 bases sitting between them. Germline-derived CDR1 and CDR2 are SGHNT and YENEEA. The CDR3 extends over 15 amino acids.

The TCR was taken from a woman aged 40 to 49 with acute COVID-19. The chain combines TRBV11-3 with TRBJ1-3; tentatively, D is TRBD1 (6 bases). The sample taken for sequencing was PBMCs or T cells enriched from blood (not recorded which). The CDR3 coding sequence is TGTGCCAGCAGCTTAACAGGGATCTCTGGAAACACCATATATTTT. This translates into CASSLTGISGNTIYF. Full variable domain (outside the CDR3, taken from reference TRBV11-3 and TRBJ1-3): EAGVVQSPRYKIIEKKQPVAFWCNPISGHNTLYWYLQNLGQGPELLIRYENEEAVDDSQLPKDRFSAERLKGVDSTLKIQPAELGDSAVYLCASSLTGISGNTIYFGEGSWLTVV.